The 32 T cell receptor beta chains reported below all come from one sample, sequenced in a study of CD8+ T cells in alopecia areata (dated by TCRdb to 2017 to 2018). The sample's time point label, in plain terms: about 25 weeks on oral tofacitinib. This sample's treatment or condition label indicates: oral pan-JAK inhibitor, 5-10 mg twice daily. Libraries were prepared through the immunoSEQ multiplex PCR assay. To provide template for TCR sequencing, every sample had RNA extracted and reverse transcribed into cDNA. Imported from immuneACCESS, the table was reduced by TCRdb to in-frame sequences with V and J called. These copies leave out some clones; in studies compared against another copy, an unresolved V gene accounts for under half, and the cause of the remainder is not known. The sample includes around 100,000 clones, with 50% to 65% observed a single time. The ten largest clones represent 3% to 3.5% of the sample.

The material was CD4+ T cells sorted from blood, obtained at week 24, from a patient treated with tofacitinib. The receptors shown here come from a human donor with alopecia areata.

V is TRBV7-9 and J is TRBJ1-1; 10 nucleotides line up with TRBD1. V lost 4 bases to trimming and J lost 2 bases; unmatched junction nucleotides: 4. This CDR3 contains 15 residues. Per the germline V gene, CDR1 is SEHNR and CDR2 is FQNEAQ (reference sequence). The CDR3 sequence: CASSSGQGINTEAFF. In DNA, the CDR3 is TGTGCCAGCAGCTCGGGACAGGGGATTAACACTGAAGCTTTCTTT.

The chain couples TRBV7-6 to TRBJ2-7, with no clear D. The CDR3 is made up of 15 amino acids. Trimming shortened V by 0 bases and J by 2 bases, and 11 bases separated the two germline ends. The germline gives CDR1 SGHVS, CDR2 FNYEAQ. The CDR3, as DNA: TGTGCCAGCAGCTTAGCACACGGGCGGACCTACGAGCAGTACTTC. It codes for CASSLAHGRTYEQYF.

The chain links TRBV30 to TRBJ1-5; the D gene is possibly TRBD1 (5 bases). This CDR3 spans 14 amino acids. CDR1 is GTSNPN and CDR2 is SVGIG in the germline V gene (reference sequence). V was trimmed by 0 bases and J by 6 bases, leaving 12 bases between them. The DNA for the CDR3 is TGTGCCTGGAGTGTATCAGGGCTGGGTCAGCCCCAGCATTTT. Its translation: CAWSVSGLGQPQHF.

V and J are TRBV5-1 and TRBJ2-5; the D is unclear. The CDR3 contains 16 residues. Per germline, CDR1 SGHRS and CDR2 YFSETQ. V was cut by 0 bases and J by 4 bases, with 16 bases left in between. The CDR3 loop is CASSLGTLTGGETQYF. The CDR3 bases are TGCGCCAGCAGCTTGGGAACCCTTACCGGTGGAGAGACCCAGTACTTC.

The chain employs TRBV4-1 and TRBJ2-5; D is uncertain. The CDR3 contains 16 residues. The germline V and J ends were trimmed by 1 base and 4 bases, with 16 bases remaining between them. Per the germline V gene, CDR1 is MGHRA and CDR2 is YSYEKL. CDR3 DNA sequence: TGCGCCAGCAGCCAAGTTAACATGGGTGTGGCAGAGACCCAGTACTTC. Protein: CASSQVNMGVAETQYF.

A single count supports this clone. The chain links TRBV15 to TRBJ1-1; weak D call: TRBD1 (5 bases). This CDR3 is built from 15 residues. V lost 1 base to trimming and J lost 7 bases, with 16 bases between them. Germline V gene sequence: CDR1 LNHNV, CDR2 YYDKDF (reference sequence). Here the CDR3 DNA reads TGTGCCACCAGCAGAGCTGGGGCCGGGGCGGATGAAGCTTTCTTT. It codes for CATSRAGAGADEAFF.

This clone was counted between two and nine times. V usage is TRBV10-3 and J usage is TRBJ1-5; D perhaps matches TRBD1 (5 bases). This CDR3 spans 13 amino acids. V lost 11 bases, J lost 9 bases, and 20 bases lay in between. Germline values: CDR1 ENHRY, CDR2 SYGVKD. For the CDR3, the DNA is TGTGCCGCCCGCGAGGGTGAGGGGAGGCCCCAGCATTTT. Translating it yields CAAREGEGRPQHF.

This chain links TRBV23-1 with TRBJ1-2, with D possibly TRBD1 on 6 matching bases. TRBV23-1 falls under the ORF class, with uncertain function. Trimming took 0 bases from V and 2 from J, leaving 10 bases between them. The CDR3 has 15 residues. The CDR3: CASSQSEGGNYGYTF. CDR3 in DNA: TGCGCCAGCAGTCAATCGGAGGGGGGAAACTATGGCTACACCTTC.

This clone was recorded only once. This chain uses TRBV11-1 with TRBJ2-5; D gene ambiguous. The V and J ends lost 1 base and 2 bases respectively, with 11 bases between them. The germline V gene has CDR1 SGHAT and CDR2 FQDESV (reference sequence). CDR3 size: 15 residues. In DNA, the CDR3 is TGTGCCAGCAGCTTAGGTTTGGGGAATCAAGAGACCCAGTACTTC. Its translation: CASSLGLGNQETQYF.

This chain connects TRBV4-1 to TRBJ2-1; 9 nucleotides agree with TRBD2. The CDR3 length is 15 residues. The germline CDR1 and CDR2 sequences are MGHRA and YSYEKL. The V segment lost 2 bases and the J segment 8 bases; nucleotides outside the gene matches: 7. The CDR3 region has the DNA TGCGCCAGCAGCCAACTTTGGACTAGCGTCCATGAGCAGTTCTTC. It encodes CASSQLWTSVHEQFF.

This chain links TRBV30 with TRBJ1-3; a weak D match, TRBD1 (5 bases). This CDR3 has 13 residues. Germline V gene data show CDR1 as GTSNPN and CDR2 as SVGIG (reference sequence). Trimming removed 1 base at V and 3 bases at J, with 7 bases between. CDR3 residues: CAWSAGDGNTIYF. In DNA form, the CDR3 reads TGTGCCTGGAGTGCGGGGGATGGAAACACCATATATTTT.

J is TRBJ1-2 and V is TRBV5-6; D is possibly TRBD1 (6 bases). Germline V gene lookup returns CDR1 SGHDT and CDR2 YYEEEE. The CDR3 has 14 residues. V was pared by 4 bases and J by 6 bases, with 16 bases between. CDR3 loop: CASSTDRLRNGYTF. The CDR3 DNA is TGTGCCAGCAGCACCGACAGGTTGCGGAATGGCTACACCTTC. Supplemented by reference TRBV5-6 and TRBJ1-2, the full variable domain reads DAGVTQSPTHLIKTRGQQVTLRCSPKSGHDTVSWYQQALGQGPQFIFQYYEEEERQRGNFPDRFSGHQFPNYSSELNVNALLLGDSALYLCASSTDRLRNGYTFGSGTRLTVV.

This clone was seen a single time. The V call is TRBV6-6, the J call TRBJ1-2; possibly TRBD1 for D (5 bases). The V end lost 6 bases, the J end lost 4 bases, and 12 bases lay between the germline ends. The CDR3 length is 13 residues. Germline-derived CDR1 and CDR2 are MNHNY and SVGAGI (reference sequence). Here the CDR3 reads CASSGDAFYGYTF. For the CDR3, the DNA is TGTGCCAGCAGCGGGGACGCCTTCTATGGCTACACCTTC.

In this sample, this clone turned up a few times. This chain joins TRBV2 and TRBJ1-1; 8 positions agree with TRBD1. Trimming took 8 bases from V and 3 from J; bases not matched to a gene: 2. Germline loops: CDR1 SNHLY, CDR2 FYNNEI. There are 12 residues in the CDR3. In DNA, the CDR3 is TGTGCCAGCCAGACAGGGGACACTGAAGCTTTCTTT. It specifies CASQTGDTEAFF. Combining the CDR3 with reference TRBV2 and TRBJ1-1 gives the whole variable domain EPEVTQTPSHQVTQMGQEVILRCVPISNHLYFYWYRQILGQKVEFLVSFYNNEISEKSEIFDDQFSVERPDGSNFTLKIRSTKLEDSAMYFCASQTGDTEAFFGQGTRLTVV.

This clone was detected only a few times. This chain connects TRBV4-3 to TRBJ2-6; D is ambiguous. Germline CDR1 reads LGHNA; CDR2 reads YSLEER. V shed 5 bases and J shed 1 base, with 6 bases lying between them. The CDR3 totals 14 residues. The CDR3 DNA reads as TGCGCCAGCAGCGCCCAATCTGGGGCCAACGTCCTGACTTTC. This codes for CASSAQSGANVLTF.

This chain connects TRBV10-3 to TRBJ1-1; D remains unclear. Trimming cost V 2 bases and J 0 bases, with 7 bases left between them. CDR1 is ENHRY and CDR2 is SYGVKD in the germline V gene. There are 14 residues in the CDR3. This CDR3 is CAISEGRLNTEAFF. Written as DNA, the CDR3 is TGTGCCATCAGTGAGGGCAGATTGAACACTGAAGCTTTCTTT.

V and J are TRBV5-7 and TRBJ1-5, with no clear D. TRBV5-7 is identified as an open reading frame with a role that is uncertain. The CDR3 sequence is 13 residues long. V was shortened by 2 bases and J by 1 base, with 4 bases between the two germline ends. DNA for the CDR3: TGTGCCAGCAGCTTCATAAGCAATCAGCCCCAGCATTTT. This codes for CASSFISNQPQHF.

This clone was counted only a few times. V and J are TRBV29-1 and TRBJ2-5, with D possibly TRBD2 on 5 matching bases. Germline CDR1 is SQVTM and CDR2 is ANQGSEA. The V and J ends lost 5 bases and 4 bases respectively, with 14 bases between them. CDR3 size: 13 residues. The CDR3: CSVKRPGRETQYF. The CDR3 coding sequence is TGCAGCGTTAAGCGGCCGGGCCGAGAGACCCAGTACTTC.

The J gene is TRBJ1-2, the V gene TRBV7-3, with a tentative D call TRBD1 (5 bases). Germline loops: CDR1 SGHTA, CDR2 FQGTGA. Between the trimmed V and J ends, which lost 5 bases and 7 bases, there was a span of 20 bases. The CDR3 totals 15 residues. The CDR3 sequence is CASSPGGGFGGGYTF. The CDR3 bases are TGTGCCAGCAGCCCCGGCGGGGGATTTGGCGGTGGCTACACCTTC.

This clone was seen only a few times. V is TRBV21-1 and J is TRBJ1-5. TRBV21-1 is recorded as a pseudogene. The CDR3 extends over 16 amino acids. The CDR3: CASSKVWQHSNQPQHF. The CDR3 coding sequence is TGTGCCAGCAGCAAAGTTTGGCAGCATAGCAATCAGCCCCAGCATTTT.

The V call is TRBV11-3, the J call TRBJ1-1, with a possible D match to TRBD1 (5 bases). The CDR3 is 15 amino acids. With 1 base removed from V and 4 bases from J, the gap between germline ends came to 13 bases. Germline V CDR1 and CDR2: SGHNT, YENEEA. The CDR3 DNA is TGTGCCAGCAGCTTAGTGGGGACTACGGGCACTGAAGCTTTCTTT. Translating gives CASSLVGTTGTEAFF.

This chain connects TRBV2 to TRBJ2-6; a possible D gene is TRBD2 (5 bases). V shed 0 bases and J shed 7 bases, with 10 bases lying between them. Germline assignment: CDR1 SNHLY and CDR2 FYNNEI. This CDR3 contains 15 residues. CDR3 DNA: TGTGCCAGCAGTGAAGCGGAGGCGAGCGCCAACGTCCTGACTTTC. It encodes CASSEAEASANVLTF.

The chain carries TRBV11-2 and TRBJ2-3; 7 bases are a match to TRBD2. The germline V gene has CDR1 SGHAT and CDR2 FQNNGV. The CDR3 runs to 16 residues. J was trimmed by 2 bases and V by 5 bases; bases with no gene match: 10. In DNA, the CDR3 is TGTGCCAGCAGCAAAATAGCGGGCCTTCCCACAGATACGCAGTATTTT. It yields the protein CASSKIAGLPTDTQYF.

This rearrangement joins TRBV7-9 to TRBJ1-1, with unresolved D. Germline CDR1 and CDR2: SEHNR and FQNEAQ (reference sequence). V dropped 3 bases and J dropped 7 bases, with 9 bases sitting between them. The CDR3 runs to 12 residues. The CDR3 bases are TGTGCCAGCAGCTTCATGGGAGATGAAGCTTTCTTT. Translation gives CASSFMGDEAFF.

The chain combines TRBV6-5 with TRBJ1-2; tentative D call: TRBD1 (6 bases). This CDR3 comprises 15 residues. From germline, CDR1 is MNHEY and CDR2 SVGAGI. V lost 0 bases and J lost 7, with 15 bases in between. The CDR3 loop reads CASSYSGRGRLGYTF. The DNA of the CDR3 is TGTGCCAGCAGTTACTCTGGCAGGGGCCGTCTTGGCTACACCTTC.

The rearrangement joins TRBV30 to TRBJ1-5; the D is unclear. The CDR3 is made up of 13 amino acids. Germline assignment: CDR1 GTSNPN and CDR2 SVGIG (reference sequence). The germline V and J ends were trimmed by 2 bases and 5 bases, with 10 bases remaining between them. This chain's CDR3 is CAWSNGEHQPQHF. CDR3 sequence (DNA): TGTGCCTGGAGTAACGGGGAGCATCAGCCCCAGCATTTT.

The chain is built from TRBV2 and TRBJ2-2; 7 bases map to TRBD1. Per the germline V gene, CDR1 is SNHLY and CDR2 is FYNNEI. The CDR3 contains 13 residues. With 5 bases clipped from V and 7 bases from J, the junction kept 4 bases outside the gene matches. The CDR3 spells CASSRDRRGELFF. For the CDR3, the DNA is TGTGCCAGCAGTCGGGACAGACGCGGGGAGCTGTTTTTT.

V is TRBV19 and J is TRBJ1-1; no firm D call. Looked up from germline, CDR1 is LNHDA and CDR2 is SQIVND (reference sequence). The germline V and J ends were trimmed by 10 bases and 0 bases, with 12 bases remaining between them. The CDR3 runs 13 residues. CDR3 sequence reads: CATQLRMNTEAFF. The CDR3 nucleotides are TGTGCCACCCAATTGAGGATGAACACTGAAGCTTTCTTT.

The rearrangement joins TRBV30 to TRBJ1-5; no clear D. V was clipped by 0 bases and J by 2 bases, with 8 bases between them. CDR1 GTSNPN and CDR2 SVGIG come from the germline V gene (reference sequence). The CDR3 has 14 amino acids. The CDR3 bases are TGTGCCTGGAGTGTGGGAGACGGCAATCAGCCCCAGCATTTT. It encodes CAWSVGDGNQPQHF.

This clone was detected a few times. The CDR3 DNA reads as TGTGCCAGCTCGACTGGACTAGCCCGAACCGGGGAGCTGTTTTTT. As protein: CASSTGLARTGELFF. The chain links TRBV2 to TRBJ2-2, with 8 nucleotides matching TRBD2. The length of the CDR3 is 15 residues. Per the germline V gene, CDR1 is SNHLY and CDR2 is FYNNEI. Unmatched junction bases numbered 10, after V lost 8 bases and J lost 5 bases.

This clone was seen only a few times. The V call is TRBV18, the J call TRBJ2-5, with D hard to call. The CDR3 contains 13 residues. The germline V gene has CDR1 KGHSH and CDR2 LQKENI. The V gene lost 2 bases and the J gene lost 5 bases, with 9 bases spanning the gap. CDR3 loop: CASSPNSPETQYF. CDR3 DNA sequence: TGTGCCAGCTCACCAAACAGCCCGGAGACCCAGTACTTC.

Note on this clone: The same CDR3 is also encoded by other DNA sequences in this sample. The chain employs TRBV29-1 and TRBJ2-6; no clear D gene. This CDR3 region has 12 residues. Trimming took 3 bases from V and 3 from J, leaving 3 bases between them. Germline V gene data show CDR1 as SQVTM and CDR2 as ANQGSEA. The CDR3 DNA reads TGCAGCGTTGATAGTGGGGCCAACGTCCTGACTTTC. Translated, it gives CSVDSGANVLTF.